This TCR beta chain was observed in a study of blood T cell repertoires in COVID-19 (dated by TCRdb to between 2020 and 2021). About the study as a whole: Samples covering the acute and convalescent phases of COVID-19 were provided by collaborators in the United States, Italy and Spain. The prospective study material was composed of cDNA or gDNA derived from T cells, B-cell-depleted T cells, or PBMCs. Nearly every sample came with metadata listing a de-identified subject ID, COVID-19 status, age in years and sex. The repertoires were made available in a free public database intended to serve as a resource for research on the immune response to SARS-CoV-2. Subjects who had been exposed to COVID-19, were actively infected with it, or had recovered from it provided the deeply sampled blood TCRbeta repertoires that made up the dataset. HLA class I and class II types, where available, came from metadata supplied by the sample provider rather than from assay-based typing. The samples were drawn from two sources: the first 160 participants of the ongoing ImmuneRACE study, and 1,000 to 1,500 subjects contributed by 6 global collaborators.

The germline V gene provides CDR1 LGHNA and CDR2 YSLEER. The CDR3 numbers 15 residues from cysteine through phenylalanine. The kept DNA is CDR3 alone, 45 bases in frame from the first base. Trimming removed 1 base from V and 13 bases from J; the gene matches leave 9 bases unexplained. Each collaborating institution followed its own protocols to collect whole blood in K2EDTA tubes. For TCRbeta analysis, collaborators shipped samples in one of three forms: frozen whole blood, isolated PBMCs, or DNA extracted from either of those sample types. TCRbeta CDR3 regions were amplified from genomic DNA by means of the immunoSEQ Assay, a bias-controlled multiplex PCR. As for how the authors treated the data: The number of nucleated cells in each sample was estimated from the amplification of reference gene primers within the assay. To quantify the absolute abundance of each unique TCRbeta CDR3 rearrangement, sequence reads were collapsed and filtered. Productive Simpson clonality was computed per sample as the square root of Simpson's diversity index over productive rearrangements. Sourced from immuneACCESS, this table was stored by TCRdb with only in-frame sequences that have V and J called. A share of the clones is absent; for the studies checked, an unresolved V gene accounts for under half, and the remainder has no known explanation. V and J calls and clone size come straight from that table; D and trimming were deduced from the DNA. This sample gives over 80,000 clones in total; about 87% of them show up just once. Approximately 20% of the sample rests with the top ten.

Study-level results and caveats: The quantity of clinical and demographic metadata differed by source and by participant and was supplied without curation.

This clone was picked up one time. The antigen it binds to is not known. The input lacks base qualities; no much larger clone sits a single base away. The sequence came from a human donor in a cohort sampled during active COVID-19. The sample taken for sequencing was peripheral blood. The chain uses TRBV4-3 and TRBJ1-6; 8 bases in the middle match TRBD1. Read as DNA, the sequence is TGCGCCAGCAGCCAAGGGGAGACAGGGGATCTCCCCCTCCACTTT. Translated, this is CASSQGETGDLPLHF.